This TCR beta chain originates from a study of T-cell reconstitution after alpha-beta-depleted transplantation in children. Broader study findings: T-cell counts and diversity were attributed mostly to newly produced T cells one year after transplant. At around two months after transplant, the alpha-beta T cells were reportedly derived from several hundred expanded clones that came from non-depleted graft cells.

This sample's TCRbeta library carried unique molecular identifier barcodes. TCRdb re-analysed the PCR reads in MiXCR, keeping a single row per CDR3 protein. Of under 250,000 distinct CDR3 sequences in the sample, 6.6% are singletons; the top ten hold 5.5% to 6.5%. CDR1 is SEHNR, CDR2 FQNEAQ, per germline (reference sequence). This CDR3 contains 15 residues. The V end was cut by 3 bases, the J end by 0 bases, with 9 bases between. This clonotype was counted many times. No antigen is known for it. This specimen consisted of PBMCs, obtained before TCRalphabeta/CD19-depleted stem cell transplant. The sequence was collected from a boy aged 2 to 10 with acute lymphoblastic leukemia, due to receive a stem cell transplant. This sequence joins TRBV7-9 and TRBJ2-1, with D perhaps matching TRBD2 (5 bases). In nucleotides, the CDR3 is TGTGCCAGCAGCTTCGGGGATCCCTCCTACAATGAGCAGTTCTTC. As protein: CASSFGDPSYNEQFF.